Listed below are T cell receptor beta chains from one sample, sequenced in a study of cytomegalovirus exposure and HLA in healthy donors. Assay used: immunoSEQ multiplex PCR; TCRdb lists only in-frame clones, some missing. The sample holds over 100,000 clones; roughly four fifths are singletons and the top ten take 3.3%. Input material: PBMCs. The receptors shown here come from a woman younger than 45 in good health and CMV-seropositive. CDR3s include the opening cysteine and the closing phenylalanine or tryptophan. The D gene is left open where the match is weak. Clone size is shown for a subset of rows, as once, few, many or a class of expanded clone.

clone_size j_call v_call d_call cdr3_aa cdr3_nt
few TRBJ2-2 TRBV18 - CASSPLASSNTGELFF TGTGCCAGCTCACCACTGGCCAGTTCGAACACCGGGGAGCTGTTTTTT
few TRBJ2-5 TRBV18 TRBD2 CASSPNGGDQETQYF TGTGCCAGCTCACCCAATGGGGGGGATCAAGAGACCCAGTACTTC
few TRBJ1-1 TRBV7-9 - CASSLLGTSDFEAFF TGTGCCAGCAGCCTCCTCGGGACATCCGATTTTGAAGCTTTCTTT
once TRBJ2-3 TRBV5-4 TRBD2 CASRTSGVRDTQYF TGTGCCAGTAGGACTAGCGGGGTCCGCGATACGCAGTATTTT
once TRBJ1-5 TRBV7-2 - CASSLEQGGNQPQHF TGTGCCAGCAGCTTAGAACAGGGCGGAAATCAGCCCCAGCATTTT
- TRBJ2-7 TRBV2 - CASRGPVTLRRYF TGTGCCAGCAGGGGCCCAGTCACCCTACGGCGGTACTTC
- TRBJ1-2 TRBV7-2 - CASSLAAGLGNYGYTF TGTGCCAGCAGCTTAGCAGCGGGGCTAGGCAACTATGGCTACACCTTC
- TRBJ1-2 TRBV6-1 TRBD1 CASRERQGMYGYTF TGTGCCAGCAGAGAGAGACAGGGGATGTATGGCTACACCTTC
few TRBJ1-1 TRBV7-9 - CASSLVGGDTEAFF TGTGCCAGCAGCTTAGTCGGGGGGGACACTGAAGCTTTCTTT
- TRBJ2-2 TRBV5-4 - CASSLKDIGELFF TGTGCCAGCAGCCTCAAGGACATCGGGGAGCTGTTTTTT
- TRBJ2-3 TRBV20-1 - CSATPRDTQYF TGCAGTGCTACCCCTAGGGATACGCAGTATTTT
- TRBJ2-7 TRBV19 - CASRQGGEQYF TGTGCCAGTAGACAGGGCGGCGAGCAGTACTTC
- TRBJ1-1 TRBV11-2 - CASSLGANTEAFF TGTGCCAGCAGCTTAGGAGCTAACACTGAAGCTTTCTTT